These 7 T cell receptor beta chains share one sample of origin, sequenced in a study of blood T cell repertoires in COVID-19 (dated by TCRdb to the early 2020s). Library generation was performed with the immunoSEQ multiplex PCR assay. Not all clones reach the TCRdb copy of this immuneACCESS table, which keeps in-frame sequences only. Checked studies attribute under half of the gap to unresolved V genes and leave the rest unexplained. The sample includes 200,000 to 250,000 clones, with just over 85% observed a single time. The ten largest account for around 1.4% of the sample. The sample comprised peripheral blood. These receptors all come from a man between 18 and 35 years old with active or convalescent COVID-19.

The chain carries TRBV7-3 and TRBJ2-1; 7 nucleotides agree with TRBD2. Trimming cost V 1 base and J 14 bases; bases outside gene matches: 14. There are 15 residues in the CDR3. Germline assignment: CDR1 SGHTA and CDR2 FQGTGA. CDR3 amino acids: CASSLKVAGPSSKFF. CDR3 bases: TGTGCCAGCAGCTTAAAGGTAGCGGGCCCTTCGAGCAAGTTCTTC.

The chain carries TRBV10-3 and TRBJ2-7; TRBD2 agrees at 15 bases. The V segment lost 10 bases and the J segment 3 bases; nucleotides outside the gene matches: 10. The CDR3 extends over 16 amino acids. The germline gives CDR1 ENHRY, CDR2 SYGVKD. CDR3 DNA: TGTGCCAGTTGTTTCGGGGGACTAGCGGGAGGCTACGAGCAGTACTTC. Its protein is CASCFGGLAGGYEQYF.

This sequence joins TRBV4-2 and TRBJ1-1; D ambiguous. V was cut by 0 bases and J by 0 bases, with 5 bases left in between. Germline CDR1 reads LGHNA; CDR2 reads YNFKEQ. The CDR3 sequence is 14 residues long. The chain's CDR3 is CASSQDSLNTEAFF. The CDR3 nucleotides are TGTGCCAGCAGCCAAGACAGTCTGAACACTGAAGCTTTCTTT.

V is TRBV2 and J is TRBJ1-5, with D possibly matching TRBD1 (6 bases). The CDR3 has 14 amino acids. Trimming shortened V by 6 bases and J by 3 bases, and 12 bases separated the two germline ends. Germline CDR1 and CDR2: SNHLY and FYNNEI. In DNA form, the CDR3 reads TGTGCCAGCAGCTCGGACAGACTCAATCAGCCCCAGCATTTT. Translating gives CASSSDRLNQPQHF.

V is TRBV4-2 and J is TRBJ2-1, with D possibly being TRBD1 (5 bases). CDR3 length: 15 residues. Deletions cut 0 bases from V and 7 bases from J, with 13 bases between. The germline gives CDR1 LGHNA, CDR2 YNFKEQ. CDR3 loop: CASSQDLTVGNEQFF. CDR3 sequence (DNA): TGTGCCAGCAGCCAAGACCTGACAGTGGGGAATGAGCAGTTCTTC.

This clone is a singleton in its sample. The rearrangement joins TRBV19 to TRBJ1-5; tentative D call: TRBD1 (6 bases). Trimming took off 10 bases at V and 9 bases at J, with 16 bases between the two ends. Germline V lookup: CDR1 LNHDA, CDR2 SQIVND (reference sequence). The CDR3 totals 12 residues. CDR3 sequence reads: CATTEGDRPQHF. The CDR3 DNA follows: TGTGCCACCACAGAGGGGGATCGGCCCCAGCATTTT.

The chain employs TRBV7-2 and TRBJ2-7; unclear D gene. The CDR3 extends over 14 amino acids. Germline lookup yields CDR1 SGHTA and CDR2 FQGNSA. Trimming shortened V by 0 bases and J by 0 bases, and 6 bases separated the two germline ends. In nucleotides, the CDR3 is TGTGCCAGCAGCTTAGCTACTACCTCCTACGAGCAGTACTTC. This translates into CASSLATTSYEQYF.